A selection of T cell receptor beta chains follows, all from one sample in a study of cytomegalovirus exposure and HLA in healthy donors. Profiled with immunoSEQ multiplex PCR; TCRdb holds only in-frame clones, not every one. The data show about 110,000 clones, with 80% seen just once and 2.5% to 3.5% held by the top ten. The specimen sequenced was PBMCs. These receptors came from a woman in her fifties or sixties in good health and CMV-seropositive. The CDR3 runs from the conserved cysteine through the conserved F or W. The D gene is left open where the match is weak. Only some rows state a clone size, as once, few, many or a class for expanded clones.

cdr3_length,d_call,j_call,v_call,clone_size,cdr3_aa,cdr3_nt
12,-,TRBJ2-3,TRBV29-1,-,CSVRREQDTQYF,TGCAGCGTTCGGAGGGAGCAAGATACGCAGTATTTT
13,-,TRBJ1-2,TRBV5-1,-,CASSLEGEGGYTF,TGCGCCAGCAGCTTGGAGGGGGAAGGAGGCTACACCTTC
14,TRBD1,TRBJ1-4,TRBV10-1,-,CASSPGQLGEKLFF,TGCGCCAGCAGCCCGGGACAGCTCGGGGAAAAACTGTTTTTT
14,TRBD2,TRBJ2-3,TRBV19,-,CASSDGGITDTQYF,TGTGCCAGCTCCGACGGGGGGATCACAGATACGCAGTATTTT
15,-,TRBJ1-6,TRBV7-9,once,CASSPRGSRDSPLHF,TGTGCCAGCAGCCCCCGGGGTAGTCGGGATTCACCCCTCCACTTT
17,TRBD2,TRBJ2-5,TRBV6-4,-,CASSDGTSGREYETQYF,TGTGCCAGCAGTGACGGGACTAGCGGGAGAGAGTACGAGACCCAGTACTTC
17,-,TRBJ2-2,TRBV12-2,-,CASRLAWREGNTGELFF,TGTGCAAGTCGCTTAGCGTGGCGGGAGGGGAACACCGGGGAGCTGTTTTTT
13,TRBD1,TRBJ2-5,TRBV2,-,CASSDRGLGTQYF,TGTGCCAGCAGCGACAGGGGGTTAGGCACGCAGTACTTC
18,-,TRBJ1-2,TRBV14,-,CASSQVRIKETDNYGYTF,TGTGCCAGCAGCCAAGTCCGTATAAAAGAGACAGACAACTATGGCTACACCTTC
17,TRBD2,TRBJ2-3,TRBV27,-,CASSSGGFVRSTDTQYF,TGTGCCAGCAGCTCGGGGGGTTTTGTCAGGAGCACAGATACGCAGTATTTT
14,TRBD1,TRBJ1-4,TRBV5-4,many,CASSKDRGLEQLFF,TGTGCCAGCAGCAAGGACAGGGGCCTCGAGCAACTGTTTTTT
15,TRBD2,TRBJ2-1,TRBV5-1,-,CASSLVGGDYNEQFF,TGCGCCAGCAGCTTGGTGGGGGGGGACTACAATGAGCAGTTCTTC
10,-,TRBJ1-4,TRBV20-1,-,CSAKTEKLFF,TGCAGTGCTAAGACAGAAAAACTGTTTTTT
22,-,TRBJ1-1,TRBV14,few,CASSHGLKPTTKIGGMNTEAFF,TGTGCCAGCAGCCACGGCCTCAAGCCCACCACTAAAATCGGTGGAATGAACACTGAAGCTTTCTTT
13,TRBD1,TRBJ1-2,TRBV28,once,CAIRQGQNYGYTF,TGTGCCATAAGACAGGGTCAGAACTATGGCTACACCTTC
15,TRBD2,TRBJ2-1,TRBV28,-,CASSPPGGRGNEQFF,TGTGCCAGCAGTCCCCCAGGCGGGAGGGGCAATGAGCAGTTCTTC
16,TRBD2,TRBJ2-7,TRBV19,-,CASSRTSGSSPYEQYF,TGTGCCAGTAGTCGGACTAGCGGGAGTTCTCCCTACGAGCAGTACTTC
15,-,TRBJ1-1,TRBV6-5,-,CASSYSGSVNTEAFF,TGTGCCAGCAGTTACTCGGGCAGTGTGAACACTGAAGCTTTCTTT
13,TRBD1,TRBJ1-5,TRBV10-2,-,CASSFSGGEPQHF,TGCGCCAGCAGTTTTTCAGGGGGCGAGCCCCAGCATTTT
12,-,TRBJ2-1,TRBV30,-,CAWNDYYNEQFF,TGTGCCTGGAATGACTACTACAATGAGCAGTTCTTC
15,-,TRBJ1-1,TRBV5-1,-,CASSSPGLYGTEAFF,TGCGCCAGCAGCTCCCCAGGGTTATATGGCACTGAAGCTTTCTTT
14,-,TRBJ2-7,TRBV27,-,CASSPRGRGYEQYF,TGTGCCAGCAGTCCCAGGGGCAGGGGCTACGAGCAGTACTTC
12,-,TRBJ2-1,TRBV29-1,-,CSVESESNEQFF,TGCAGCGTTGAATCCGAGAGCAATGAGCAGTTCTTC
15,TRBD1,TRBJ1-1,TRBV7-9,-,CASSSPGQGITEAFF,TGTGCCAGCAGCTCACCGGGACAGGGAATCACTGAAGCTTTCTTT
16,-,TRBJ2-3,TRBV11-2,-,CASSLNSGAVTDTQYF,TGTGCCAGCAGCCTTAACTCGGGAGCGGTCACAGATACGCAGTATTTT
14,TRBD1,TRBJ1-2,TRBV10-3,few,CATDKTGGAEGYTF,TGTGCCACAGACAAGACAGGGGGCGCGGAGGGCTACACCTTC
18,TRBD1,TRBJ1-5,TRBV4-1,-,CASSQITNFGTGNQPQHF,TGCGCCAGCAGCCAGATTACGAACTTCGGGACAGGCAATCAGCCCCAGCATTTT
15,-,TRBJ2-7,TRBV11-2,-,CASSFTTGLIYEQYF,TGTGCCAGCAGCTTTACAACAGGGCTAATCTACGAGCAGTACTTC
17,-,TRBJ2-7,TRBV19,-,CASSISAGGSSFYEQYF,TGTGCCAGTAGTATCTCCGCCGGGGGTTCATCCTTCTACGAGCAGTACTTC
14,-,TRBJ2-2,TRBV27,few,CASSFGLNTGELFF,TGTGCCAGCAGTTTTGGACTGAACACCGGGGAGCTGTTTTTT
15,-,TRBJ2-3,TRBV5-4,-,CASSSGTPGTDTQYF,TGTGCCAGCAGCTCCGGGACTCCGGGGACAGATACGCAGTATTTT
13,-,TRBJ1-5,TRBV30,-,CAWTRGFNQPQHF,TGTGCCTGGACGCGGGGGTTTAATCAGCCCCAGCATTTT
13,TRBD2,TRBJ2-3,TRBV9,-,CASSVGGADTQYF,TGTGCCAGCAGCGTGGGGGGGGCAGATACGCAGTATTTT
16,TRBD2,TRBJ2-7,TRBV18,once,CASSSIGGRDSYEQYF,TGTGCCAGCTCAAGTATCGGCGGGAGGGACTCCTACGAGCAGTACTTC
14,-,TRBJ2-1,TRBV5-1,once,CASSPRQAYNEQFF,TGCGCCAGCAGCCCCCGACAGGCGTACAATGAGCAGTTCTTC
15,TRBD1,TRBJ1-4,TRBV5-1,-,CASSLGGTAREKLFF,TGCGCCAGCAGCTTGGGAGGGACAGCCAGGGAAAAACTGTTTTTT
18,TRBD1,TRBJ2-7,TRBV11-2,-,CASSLNIGAGQAPYEQYF,TGTGCCAGCAGCTTAAATATAGGGGCTGGACAGGCCCCCTACGAGCAGTACTTC
14,-,TRBJ1-4,TRBV5-6,-,CASSGRVDSEKLFF,TGTGCCAGCAGCGGGAGGGTTGACAGTGAAAAACTGTTTTTT
13,-,TRBJ1-4,TRBV4-2,-,CASSQDGNEKLFF,TGTGCCAGCAGCCAAGACGGGAATGAAAAACTGTTTTTT